These 28 T cell receptor beta chains were all obtained from the same sample, sequenced in a study of neurological immune-mediated disorders. TCRdb reanalysed the 5' RACE reads using MiXCR and keeps one entry per CDR3 protein. The data contain 55,000 to 70,000 distinct CDR3 sequences, about 5% of them seen just once; the ten biggest clones take up around 5.3%. Sequencing input: PBMCs. The source is a human donor with multiple sclerosis. The donor label of this sample is uncertain.

In its sample, this clonotype was seen many times. This sequence joins TRBV7-7 and TRBJ2-7; the match to TRBD1 covers 9 bases. The CDR3 is made up of 14 amino acids. From germline, CDR1 is SSHAT and CDR2 FNYEAQ (reference sequence). J gave up 2 bases and V 6 bases, and 5 bases lay outside the gene matches. In nucleotides, the CDR3 is TGTGCCAGCAGTTGGGGACAGGGACCCTACGAGCAGTACTTC. It translates to CASSWGQGPYEQYF.

At least ten counts were recorded for this clonotype. This sequence joins TRBV6-1 and TRBJ2-7; no reliable D call. V shed 3 bases and J shed 2 bases, with 8 bases lying between them. The CDR3 has 13 residues. From germline, CDR1 is MNHNS and CDR2 SASEGT. CDR3 region: CASSERSPYEQYF. In DNA form, the CDR3 reads TGTGCCAGCAGTGAGCGTTCTCCCTACGAGCAGTACTTC.

This clonotype occurred many times. CDR3 region: CSAVAGGSYEQYF. The CDR3 nucleotides read TGCAGTGCTGTAGCGGGGGGATCCTACGAGCAGTACTTC. This rearrangement joins TRBV20-1 to TRBJ2-7; 10 nucleotides align to TRBD2. The CDR3 covers 13 residues. Trimming removed 5 bases from V and 1 base from J; junction bases left unmatched: 2. The V gene's germline CDR1 is DFQATT and CDR2 SNEGSKA (reference sequence).

Many counts were recorded for this clonotype. The rearrangement joins TRBV10-3 to TRBJ2-3, with a weak D call TRBD1 (7 bases). V dropped 8 bases and J dropped 0 bases, with 21 bases sitting between them. The CDR3 runs to 17 residues. CDR1 ENHRY and CDR2 SYGVKD come from the germline V gene. The CDR3 region is CAISGGRSGLSTDTQYF. The CDR3 region has the DNA TGTGCCATCTCAGGGGGGCGATCGGGGCTTAGCACAGATACGCAGTATTTT.

This clonotype appeared many times. The V gene is TRBV5-1, the J gene TRBJ1-2; the D is unclear. V was pared by 4 bases and J by 5 bases, with 12 bases between. CDR1 is SGHRS and CDR2 is YFSETQ in the germline V gene. This CDR3 contains 13 residues. The CDR3 coding sequence is TGCGCCAGCAGCCGCGGTACAGAATATGGCTACACCTTC. Amino acid sequence: CASSRGTEYGYTF.

This clonotype was recorded many times. This sequence joins TRBV15 and TRBJ1-4, with D perhaps matching TRBD1 (6 bases). This CDR3 contains 16 residues. The germline V and J ends were trimmed by 0 bases and 6 bases, with 14 bases remaining between them. The germline gives CDR1 LNHNV, CDR2 YYDKDF (reference sequence). CDR3: CATSRDRGWGYEKLFF. The DNA of the CDR3 is TGTGCCACCAGCAGAGACAGGGGATGGGGTTATGAAAAACTGTTTTTT.

This clonotype was counted many times. This chain links TRBV20-1 with TRBJ1-5; D gene ambiguous. The CDR3 runs to 12 residues. The germline CDR1 and CDR2 sequences are DFQATT and SNEGSKA (reference sequence). The ends were cut back, 3 bases at V and 4 bases at J, with 7 bases in the middle. CDR3 bases: TGCAGTGCTAGGTTCGGTAATCAGCCCCAGCATTTT. It yields the protein CSARFGNQPQHF.

This clonotype was recorded many times. The V call is TRBV24-1, the J call TRBJ2-5, with D possibly TRBD1 on 5 matching bases. CDR3 length equals 14 residues. The V end lost 4 bases, the J end lost 1 base, and 9 bases lay between the germline ends. The germline gives CDR1 KGHDR, CDR2 SFDVKD. The CDR3 loop is CATSDPTAQETQYF. The CDR3 DNA reads as TGTGCCACCAGTGACCCGACAGCCCAAGAGACCCAGTACTTC.

This clonotype showed up many times. The J gene is TRBJ2-2, the V gene TRBV5-1, with D maybe TRBD1 (5 bases). Germline CDR1 and CDR2: SGHRS and YFSETQ. CDR3 length equals 17 residues. V was shortened by 5 bases and J by 0 bases, with 17 bases between the two germline ends. The CDR3 reads CASSYSTGAPNTGELFF. In nucleotides, the CDR3 is TGCGCCAGCAGTTACAGCACAGGAGCTCCGAACACCGGGGAGCTGTTTTTT.

This clonotype was recorded many times. The chain recombines TRBV5-1 with TRBJ2-2; no definite D call. CDR3 length: 15 amino acids. CDR1 is SGHRS and CDR2 is YFSETQ in the germline V gene. V lost 1 base and J 1 base, leaving 8 bases between the germline ends. The CDR3 region has the DNA TGCGCCAGCAGCTTGCTACAATTGAACACCGGGGAGCTGTTTTTT. Translation gives CASSLLQLNTGELFF.

This clonotype was counted at least ten times. This chain uses TRBV29-1 with TRBJ1-4; 9 bases line up with TRBD1. Trimming at V came to 6 bases and at J to 10 bases, leaving 9 bases not matched to a gene. The CDR3 length is 13 residues. Germline V lookup: CDR1 SQVTM, CDR2 ANQGSEA. The CDR3 loop reads CSVSDRGTLKLFF. In nucleotides, the CDR3 is TGCAGCGTGAGTGACAGGGGGACCCTAAAACTGTTTTTT.

This clonotype was seen at least ten times. The V gene is TRBV20-1, the J gene TRBJ1-3; no clear D. CDR1 and CDR2 (germline): DFQATT, SNEGSKA (reference sequence). Trimming shortened V by 3 bases and J by 9 bases, and 12 bases separated the two germline ends. This CDR3 is 12 amino acids long. For the CDR3, the DNA is TGCAGTGCTAGGCTCGGACGGGGCACCATATATTTT. It translates to CSARLGRGTIYF.

This clonotype showed up many times. This chain links TRBV9 with TRBJ2-2; D is possibly TRBD1 (6 bases). Germline V gene sequence: CDR1 SGDLS, CDR2 YYNGEE. V lost 3 bases to trimming and J lost 4 bases, with 13 bases between them. The CDR3 is 15 residues long. CDR3: CASSEDSWVTGELFF. As DNA, the CDR3 is TGTGCCAGCAGCGAGGACAGTTGGGTCACCGGGGAGCTGTTTTTT.

The sample holds many counts of this clonotype. The V and J genes are TRBV7-6 and TRBJ2-2; TRBD2 matches 10 bases. Trimming took 4 bases from V and 2 from J; bases not matched to a gene: 16. Germline V CDR1 and CDR2: SGHVS, FNYEAQ. The CDR3 is 20 amino acids. CDR3 amino acids: CASSSVHMLAGETNTGELFF. The DNA of the CDR3 is TGTGCCAGCAGCTCGGTCCACATGCTAGCGGGGGAGACTAACACCGGGGAGCTGTTTTTT.

This clonotype appeared many times. This chain uses TRBV12-3 or TRBV12-4 with TRBJ1-1; tentatively, D is TRBD1 (5 bases). The CDR3 has 13 amino acids. V was trimmed by 1 base and J by 5 bases, leaving 8 bases between them. CDR3 sequence (DNA): TGTGCCAGCAGTTTAGAGTCAGGGACTGAAGCTTTCTTT. This sequence encodes CASSLESGTEAFF.

This clonotype was seen ten or more times. This chain connects TRBV9 to TRBJ1-2; 9 positions agree with TRBD1. Germline V lookup: CDR1 SGDLS, CDR2 YYNGEE. Trimming took 4 bases from V and 2 from J; bases not matched to a gene: 3. CDR3 length: 14 amino acids. Here the CDR3 DNA reads TGTGCCAGCAGCCATGGACAGGGGAACTATGGCTACACCTTC. This translates into CASSHGQGNYGYTF.

This clonotype was counted a few times. Its ends do not fully match the called genes, so a read error is possible. The CDR3 DNA sequence: TGTGCCAGCAGTCAAGCGGCAGAGGGGAGCAATCAGCCCCAGCATTTT. It yields the protein CASSQAAEGSNQPQHF. The gene calls are TRBV6-1 and TRBJ1-5; TRBD1 might be the D (5 bases). This CDR3 has 16 residues. CDR1 MNHNS and CDR2 SASEGT come from the germline V gene.

This clonotype was recorded many times. The CDR3 reads CASSTDRGRDNSPLHF. The CDR3 nucleotides read TGCGCCAGCAGCACCGACAGGGGGCGGGATAATTCACCCCTCCACTTT. The chain combines TRBV5-1 with TRBJ1-6; TRBD1 aligns across 10 bases. The length of the CDR3 is 16 residues. The V gene's germline CDR1 is SGHRS and CDR2 YFSETQ. Trimming took 4 bases from V and 5 from J; bases not matched to a gene: 6.

This clonotype has only a few counts. The chain joins TRBV5-1 to TRBJ2-6; TRBD1 aligns across 7 bases. V lost 3 bases and J lost 2; bases outside the gene matches: 2. Germline-derived CDR1 and CDR2 are SGHRS and YFSETQ. This CDR3 region has 15 residues. CDR3 coding DNA: TGCGCCAGCAGCTACAGGGGTCCTGGGGCCAACGTCCTGACTTTC. It specifies CASSYRGPGANVLTF.

This clonotype was counted ten times or more. Here the CDR3 DNA reads TGTGCCAGCAGCCGACCCACCGACAGGGGAGACACTGAAGCTTTCTTT. Residues: CASSRPTDRGDTEAFF. V is TRBV7-8 and J is TRBJ1-1, with 8 bases lining up with TRBD1. Germline values: CDR1 SGHVS, CDR2 FQNEAQ. CDR3 size: 16 residues. V lost 5 bases, J lost 3 bases, and 11 bases stayed unmatched.

This clonotype was observed at least ten times. In nucleotides, the CDR3 is TGTGCCCGGAAACAGGGGAGTCGCACAGATACGCAGTATTTT. Translating it yields CARKQGSRTDTQYF. The chain is built from TRBV2 and TRBJ2-3; 7 bases are shared with TRBD1. The germline CDR1 and CDR2 sequences are SNHLY and FYNNEI. The V segment lost 11 bases and the J segment 1 base; nucleotides outside the gene matches: 9. This CDR3 has 14 amino acids.

The sample holds many counts of this clonotype. The gene calls are TRBV20-1 and TRBJ1-2; TRBD1 agrees at 12 bases. Trimming took 0 bases from V and 5 from J; bases not matched to a gene: 4. The CDR3 totals 15 residues. Germline CDR1 DFQATT, CDR2 SNEGSKA (reference sequence). As DNA, the CDR3 is TGCAGTGCTAGAGAGGGACAGGGGGCGCAATATGGCTACACCTTC. Its protein product is CSAREGQGAQYGYTF.

This clonotype was seen many times. The CDR3 region is CASSSGDVNIQYF. The CDR3 bases are TGCGCCAGCAGTTCTGGGGACGTAAACATTCAGTACTTC. The J gene is TRBJ2-4, the V gene TRBV5-1, with D perhaps TRBD1 or TRBD2 (5 bases each). V gave up 5 bases and J gave up 6 bases, with 12 bases separating them. The CDR3 has 13 amino acids. Germline-derived CDR1 and CDR2 are SGHRS and YFSETQ.

The sample holds many counts of this clonotype. The chain is built from TRBV5-1 and TRBJ2-7, with TRBD2 as a possible D gene (6 bases). Germline V gene data show CDR1 as SGHRS and CDR2 as YFSETQ. The V end lost 0 bases, the J end lost 2 bases, and 9 bases lay between the germline ends. The CDR3 sequence is 14 residues long. The CDR3 DNA sequence: TGCGCCAGCAGCTTGGGCGGGGCCCCCTACGAGCAGTACTTC. This codes for CASSLGGAPYEQYF.

This clonotype was counted many times. The J gene is TRBJ1-2, the V gene TRBV7-8, with TRBD1 matching 9 bases. CDR1 and CDR2 from the germline V gene are SGHVS and FQNEAQ. The CDR3 extends over 14 amino acids. V lost 5 bases and J lost 5; bases outside the gene matches: 6. In DNA, the CDR3 is TGTGCCAGCAGCCCCTGGACAGGGGATTATGGCTACACCTTC. As protein: CASSPWTGDYGYTF.

In its sample, this clonotype was seen many times. V gene TRBV11-2 combines with J gene TRBJ2-1; weak D call: TRBD1 (5 bases). With 7 bases removed from V and 7 bases from J, the gap between germline ends came to 11 bases. Germline values: CDR1 SGHAT, CDR2 FQNNGV. This CDR3 contains 12 residues. CDR3 region: CASNEQANEQFF. In nucleotides, the CDR3 is TGTGCCAGCAACGAACAGGCTAATGAGCAGTTCTTC.

This clonotype showed up just a few times. The V and J genes are TRBV7-8 and TRBJ2-7; 8 bases line up with TRBD2. The length of the CDR3 is 15 residues. Germline assignment: CDR1 SGHVS and CDR2 FQNEAQ. The V gene end was trimmed by 5 bases and the J gene end by 4 bases; junction bases not matched to a gene: 10. Here the CDR3 DNA reads TGTGCCAGCAGCGCCCTCGGGGGGGCCGGGTACGAGCAGTACTTC. It specifies CASSALGGAGYEQYF.

This clonotype came up many times. The gene calls are TRBV29-1 and TRBJ2-1, with TRBD1 matching over 10 bases. The CDR3 is 15 amino acids. V lost 2 bases and J lost 3; bases outside the gene matches: 4. Per the germline V gene, CDR1 is SQVTM and CDR2 is ANQGSEA. CDR3 in DNA: TGCAGCGTTGAATGGCGGGACAGGGGCTACAATGAGCAGTTCTTC. Protein sequence: CSVEWRDRGYNEQFF.